A selection of T cell receptor beta chains follows, all from one sample in a study of technical replicates of blood from a handful of donors. TCRdb keeps only in-frame clones here, not all; method: immunoSEQ multiplex PCR. The sample shows tens of thousands of clones, around 96% of them seen only once. Sequencing was carried out using T cells isolated from PBMCs. These receptors were taken from a human donor in good health. Each CDR3 is given with its conserved first and last residue. A D gene is named only where the DNA matches it firmly. For some rows the clone size is stated as once, few or many, or as a class when expanded; others skip it.

>TRBD1|TRBJ1-4|TRBV5-1|NA
CASSLGTGTNEKLFF
TGCGCCAGCAGCTTGGGGACAGGGACTAATGAAAAACTGTTTTTT
>TRBD2|TRBJ2-1|TRBV6-4|NA
CASSDRTSGYNEQFF
TGTGCCAGCAGTGACCGGACTAGCGGTTACAATGAGCAGTTCTTC
>TRBD2|TRBJ2-3|TRBV10-3|NA
CAISESLAGDRDTQYF
TGTGCCATCAGTGAGTCGCTGGCGGGAGATAGAGATACGCAGTATTTT
>NA|TRBJ2-7|TRBV5-4|once
CASSLGGYEQYF
TGTGCCAGCAGCTTGGGCGGCTACGAGCAGTACTTC
>NA|TRBJ2-1|TRBV11-3|NA
CASSPPVGDYGNEQFF
TGTGCCAGCAGCCCCCCCGTGGGAGATTATGGAAATGAGCAGTTCTTC
>NA|TRBJ2-7|TRBV28|NA
CATGYSYYEQYF
TGTGCCACAGGTTACTCCTACTACGAGCAGTACTTC
>TRBD1|TRBJ2-7|TRBV11-3|NA
CASSAHPWDRGLISYEQYF
TGTGCCAGCAGCGCCCATCCCTGGGACAGGGGTCTTATCTCCTACGAGCAGTACTTC
>NA|TRBJ1-1|TRBV9|NA
CASSPGGGMNTEAFF
TGTGCCAGCAGCCCGGGGGGCGGAATGAACACTGAAGCTTTCTTT
>NA|TRBJ1-3|TRBV5-1|NA
CASSSSVGGFSGNTIYF
TGCGCCAGCAGCTCTTCGGTGGGAGGGTTCTCTGGAAACACCATATATTTT
>TRBD2|TRBJ2-2|TRBV11-2|NA
CASSLVASGSMGELFF
TGTGCCAGCAGCTTAGTCGCTAGCGGGAGCATGGGGGAGCTGTTTTTT
>TRBD1|TRBJ1-1|TRBV6-5|NA
CASSYGTGGVPEAFF
TGTGCCAGCAGTTACGGGACAGGGGGGGTCCCTGAAGCTTTCTTT
>NA|TRBJ1-1|TRBV6-4|NA
CASSGRGADTEAFF
TGTGCCAGCAGTGGCAGGGGTGCGGACACTGAAGCTTTCTTT
>TRBD2|TRBJ2-7|TRBV15|once
CATSRERTSGTGEQYF
TGTGCCACCAGCAGGGAACGGACTAGCGGGACGGGCGAGCAGTACTTC
>TRBD1|TRBJ2-3|TRBV5-4|NA
CASSQQGGTDTQYF
TGTGCCAGCAGCCAACAGGGGGGCACAGATACGCAGTATTTT
>TRBD2|TRBJ2-5|TRBV10-3|NA
CAISESSGGSGETQYF
TGTGCCATCAGTGAGTCGAGCGGCGGGAGTGGGGAGACCCAGTACTTC
>NA|TRBJ1-1|TRBV12-1|once
CASSFAGRNTEAFF
TGTGCCAGCAGCTTTGCAGGGAGGAACACTGAAGCTTTCTTT
>NA|TRBJ2-5|TRBV7-3|NA
CASSFASSGSETQYF
TGTGCCAGCAGCTTTGCCTCCTCTGGCTCGGAGACCCAGTACTTC
>NA|TRBJ2-5|TRBV5-6|NA
CASRGLLQETQYF
TGTGCCAGCAGGGGACTCCTCCAAGAGACCCAGTACTTC
>NA|TRBJ1-2|TRBV27|NA
CASKLEADYGYTF
TGTGCCAGCAAATTAGAGGCTGACTATGGCTACACCTTC
>TRBD2|TRBJ2-7|TRBV5-1|NA
CASSSRLAGVSEQYF
TGCGCCAGCAGCTCGCGACTAGCGGGAGTGTCCGAGCAGTACTTC
>NA|TRBJ1-2|TRBV9|NA
CASSESVRTDHYGYTF
TGTGCCAGCAGTGAAAGCGTTAGGACAGACCACTATGGCTACACCTTC
>TRBD2|TRBJ2-3|TRBV19|NA
CASIWGGTGGPTDTQYF
TGTGCCAGTATCTGGGGGGGGACGGGAGGGCCCACAGATACGCAGTATTTT
>NA|TRBJ2-2|TRBV29-1|NA
CSGRQAGELFF
TGCAGCGGACGACAAGCCGGGGAGCTGTTTTTT
>NA|TRBJ1-1|TRBV9|NA
CASSVEQGAEAFF
TGTGCCAGCAGCGTAGAGCAAGGGGCGGAAGCTTTCTTT
>TRBD1|TRBJ1-4|TRBV10-3|once
CAIRQTGSEKLFF
TGTGCCATCAGGCAGACAGGGAGTGAAAAACTGTTTTTT
>TRBD2|TRBJ2-1|TRBV11-2|NA
CASSISGGNEQFF
TGTGCCAGCAGCATAAGCGGGGGCAATGAGCAGTTCTTC
>NA|TRBJ1-2|TRBV2|NA
CASSESGYGYTF
TGTGCCAGCAGTGAGAGCGGCTATGGCTACACCTTC
>NA|TRBJ2-2|TRBV6-5|NA
CASSLTTGNTGELFF
TGTGCCAGCAGTCTAACGACAGGGAACACCGGGGAGCTGTTTTTT
>TRBD2|TRBJ2-2|TRBV9|NA
CASRGSGGYTGELFF
TGTGCCAGCAGGGGTAGCGGGGGGTACACCGGGGAGCTGTTTTTT
>TRBD2|TRBJ2-3|TRBV4-3|NA
CASSQDWGSGLAGVTDTQYF
TGCGCCAGCAGCCAAGATTGGGGCTCGGGACTAGCGGGGGTCACAGATACGCAGTATTTT
>NA|TRBJ2-7|TRBV6-5|NA
CASSYAGQYEQYF
TGTGCCAGCAGTTACGCGGGGCAATACGAGCAGTACTTC
>NA|TRBJ2-7|TRBV6-5|NA
CASSYDTRGYEQYF
TGTGCCAGCAGTTACGATACCAGGGGTTACGAGCAGTACTTC
>TRBD2|TRBJ2-1|TRBV7-8|NA
CASSLGTSGYNEQFF
TGTGCCAGCAGCTTAGGGACTAGCGGCTACAATGAGCAGTTCTTC
>TRBD2|TRBJ2-1|TRBV7-2|NA
CASSDGTSGKGQFF
TGTGCCAGCAGCGACGGGACTAGCGGGAAAGGGCAGTTCTTC
>TRBD1|TRBJ2-6|TRBV7-3|NA
CASSLLHRGSGANVLTF
TGTGCCAGCAGCCTCCTCCACAGGGGCTCTGGGGCCAACGTCCTGACTTTC
>NA|TRBJ1-1|TRBV29-1|NA
CSVSGGTEAFF
TGCAGCGTTTCCGGGGGAACTGAAGCTTTCTTT
>NA|TRBJ2-7|TRBV28|NA
CASSLPADYYEQYF
TGTGCCAGCAGTTTGCCGGCAGACTACTACGAGCAGTACTTC
>NA|TRBJ2-1|TRBV29-1|NA
CSVEVGGNEQFF
TGCAGCGTTGAAGTAGGGGGCAATGAGCAGTTCTTC
>NA|TRBJ2-1|TRBV5-1|NA
CASSLELAGYNEQFF
TGCGCCAGCAGCTTAGAACTAGCAGGATACAATGAGCAGTTCTTC
>TRBD2|TRBJ2-2|TRBV13|NA
CASSLLWTSGSGELFF
TGTGCCAGCAGCTTACTATGGACTAGCGGGTCCGGGGAGCTGTTTTTT
>NA|TRBJ2-7|TRBV5-1|once
CASSLTGYEQYF
TGCGCCAGCAGCTTGACAGGGTACGAGCAGTACTTC
>NA|TRBJ2-7|TRBV15|NA
CATSSQDTYEQYF
TGTGCCACCAGCAGCCAGGATACCTACGAGCAGTACTTC
>TRBD1|TRBJ1-1|TRBV7-9|NA
CASSPVTGGTEAFF
TGTGCCAGCAGCCCGGTGACAGGGGGCACTGAAGCTTTCTTT
>TRBD1|TRBJ2-5|TRBV7-3|NA
CASSPGTVTAETQYF
TGTGCCAGCAGTCCCGGGACAGTCACCGCAGAGACCCAGTACTTC
>NA|TRBJ2-7|TRBV20-1|NA
CSARVREEQYF
TGCAGTGCGCGGGTAAGAGAAGAGCAGTACTTC
>NA|TRBJ1-1|TRBV28|NA
CASRFTTPRQFTEAFF
TGTGCCAGCAGATTTACTACCCCCCGACAGTTCACTGAAGCTTTCTTT
>NA|TRBJ1-2|TRBV27|NA
CASSIFSGGPGGYTF
TGTGCCAGCAGTATATTTTCCGGGGGGCCCGGTGGCTACACCTTC
>TRBD1|TRBJ2-3|TRBV5-1|NA
CASSLAGTGSRSQYF
TGCGCCAGCAGCTTGGCCGGGACAGGGAGTAGGTCGCAGTATTTT
>NA|TRBJ1-1|TRBV5-6|NA
CASSLLARTEAFF
TGTGCCAGCAGCTTGTTGGCTCGAACTGAAGCTTTCTTT